This T cell receptor beta chain was found in a study of PD-1 blockade in mismatch repair-deficient tumors. In the study overall: Patients had some twelve mismatch repair-deficient cancer types, all previously treated and progressing. Study-level points and caveats: Tumor-resident clones, often undetectable pretreatment in blood, expanded then contracted after pembrolizumab.

PCR or immunohistochemistry showed mismatch repair deficiency in every enrolled patient. The TCR-sequenced patients were three responders to pembrolizumab. This clone was detected once. Its antigen is currently unknown. The CDR3 covers 14 residues. CDR1 and CDR2 (germline): SGHRS, YFSETQ. Between the trimmed V and J ends, which lost 4 bases and 2 bases, there was a span of 10 bases. Assay: immunoSEQ multiplex PCR; the TCRdb copy retains only in-frame clones and omits some. The sample lists 100,000 or so clones, 82% occurring once. This receptor was identified in an adult with mismatch repair-deficient cancer. The sequencing here drew on peripheral blood, taken around 8 months after starting pembrolizumab. The rearrangement links TRBV5-1 to TRBJ1-5; unclear D gene. In DNA, the CDR3 is TGCGCCAGCAGCCTGCGGGGTGGCAATCAGCCCCAGCATTTT. Its translation is CASSLRGGNQPQHF.